This section outlines one T cell receptor beta chain sequence together with its context. This CDR3 is 14 amino acids long. Trimming removed 6 bases at V and 1 base at J, with 9 bases between. Germline values: CDR1 MNHEY, CDR2 SVGAGI. The data derive from a study of OX40 agonist ivuxolimab in advanced cancers. Background on the study: An anti-OX40 (CD134) antibody with agonistic activity, ivuxolimab, was administered to patients. Patients in the trial were receiving intravenous ivuxolimab every 2 weeks, at doses of 0.01 to 10 mg/kg.

The assay was immunoSEQ multiplex PCR, and TCRdb's table has in-frame clones only and misses some. The repertoire holds around 100,000 clones, with less than 95% as singletons. The sample was CD4+ or CD8+ T cells sorted from blood, taken in a trial of the OX40 agonist ivuxolimab. This chain links TRBV6-5 with TRBJ2-2; D ambiguous. This TCR was recovered from an adult with an advanced solid tumor such as melanoma, head and neck, liver or kidney cancer. This CDR3 reads CASSLGVNTGELFF. CDR3 in DNA: TGTGCCAGCAGCCTAGGAGTGAACACCGGGGAGCTGTTTTTT.